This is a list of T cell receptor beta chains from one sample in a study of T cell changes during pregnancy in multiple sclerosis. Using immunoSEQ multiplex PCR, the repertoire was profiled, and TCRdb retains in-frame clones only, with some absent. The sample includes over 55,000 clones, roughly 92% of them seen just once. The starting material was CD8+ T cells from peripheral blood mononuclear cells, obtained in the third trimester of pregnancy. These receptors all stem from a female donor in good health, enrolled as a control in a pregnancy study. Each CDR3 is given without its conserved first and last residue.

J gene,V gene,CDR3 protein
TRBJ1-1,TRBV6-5,ASSSYRGTEAF
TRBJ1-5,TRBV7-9,ASSLAWGGGEPQH
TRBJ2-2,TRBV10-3,AISESETGGTGELF
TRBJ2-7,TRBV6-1,ASSDPTGGIVYEQY
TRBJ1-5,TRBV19,ASTGQGVNNQPQH
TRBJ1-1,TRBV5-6,ASSLVGQGAEAF
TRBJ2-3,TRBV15,ATSRVSGGHTDTQY
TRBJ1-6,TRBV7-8,ASSPAGRGDYNSPLH
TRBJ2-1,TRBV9,ASSVSSNEQF
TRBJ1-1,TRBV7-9,ASSSTGRTEAF
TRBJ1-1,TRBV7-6,ASSPIVGGHEQGTMNTEAF
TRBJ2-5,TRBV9,ASSEGQGVETQY
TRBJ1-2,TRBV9,ASSVGRGGGYT
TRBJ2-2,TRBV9,ASSATSGTGELF
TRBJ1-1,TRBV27,ASSFQNGNEAF
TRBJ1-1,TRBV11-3,ASSFSPGTGGFVYTEAF
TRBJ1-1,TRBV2,AIDRGTEAF
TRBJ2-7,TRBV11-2,ASSLSGGAWEQY
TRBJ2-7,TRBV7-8,ASSPLDRMTYEQY
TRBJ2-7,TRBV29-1,SVVLVAGAYEQY
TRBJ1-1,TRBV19,ASSEEQGARRAF
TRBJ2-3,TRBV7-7,ASSSGQGADTQY
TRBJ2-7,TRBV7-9,ASSLVGRSSYEQY
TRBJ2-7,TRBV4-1,ASSPGTGGAYEQY
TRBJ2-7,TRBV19,ASSILDMGYEQY
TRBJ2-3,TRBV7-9,ASRSPQTLSTDTQY
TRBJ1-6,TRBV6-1,ASSELFGQGGSPLH
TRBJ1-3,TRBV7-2,ASSPGTPTYSGNTIY
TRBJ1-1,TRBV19,ASTESPGGVGLNTEAF
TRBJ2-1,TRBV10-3,AISESRGSYNEQF
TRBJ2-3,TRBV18,ASSPPPGGTDTQY
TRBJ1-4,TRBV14,ASSQEGRANEKLF
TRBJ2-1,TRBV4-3,ASSQDNAGFYNEQF
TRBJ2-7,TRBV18,ASSPESQGPSYEQY
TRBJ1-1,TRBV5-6,ASHRSMNTEAF
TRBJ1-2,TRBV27,ASSQGGLHGYT
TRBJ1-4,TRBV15,ATSNSGDTNEKLF
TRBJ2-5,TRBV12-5,ASAPNRVETQY
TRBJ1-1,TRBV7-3,ASSLGSGMNTEAF
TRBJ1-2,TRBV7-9,ASSSTSNLRVIHGYT